This is a list of T cell receptor beta chains from one sample in a study of identifying expanded T cells in peripheral blood. The method was immunoSEQ multiplex PCR; TCRdb's version includes in-frame clones alone and lacks a portion of them. The sample records 60,000 to 70,000 clones, around 83% being singletons. The sample taken for sequencing was blood. Every receptor here comes from a person aged 18 to 70 in good health. Both conserved end residues are part of each CDR3. The order of the fields is V gene, J gene, D gene, clone size, CDR3 DNA, CDR3 protein. The D gene is left open where the match is weak. A clone size is listed for some rows: how often the clone was seen (once, few, many), or a class if it is expanded.

V: TRBV7-2; J: TRBJ2-1; D: TRBD2; size: .; DNA: TGTGCCAGCAGCTTAGAATACGGGGGGGTAGGGAATGAGCAGTTCTTC; CDR3: CASSLEYGGVGNEQFF
V: TRBV11-2; J: TRBJ2-1; D: TRBD1; size: .; DNA: TGTGCCAGCAGCTCGACGACAGGGGGCTTCGAGCAGTTCTTC; CDR3: CASSSTTGGFEQFF
V: TRBV28; J: TRBJ2-1; D: TRBD2; size: few; DNA: TGTGCCAGCAGTTTGGCTAGCGGGGAGTTGGGTGAGCAGTTCTTC; CDR3: CASSLASGELGEQFF
V: TRBV9; J: TRBJ1-6; D: .; size: .; DNA: TGTGCCAGCAGCGTCTGGGAAGGGGATTCACCCCTCCACTTT; CDR3: CASSVWEGDSPLHF
V: TRBV7-9; J: TRBJ2-1; D: .; size: .; DNA: TGTGCCAGCAGCTTAGTTGGGGCTACGATTCAAAACTTCGATGAGCAGTTCTTC; CDR3: CASSLVGATIQNFDEQFF
V: TRBV5-1; J: TRBJ2-1; D: TRBD2; size: .; DNA: TGCGCCAGCAGCTTGACTAGCGGGAGTTACAATGAGCAGTTCTTC; CDR3: CASSLTSGSYNEQFF
V: TRBV2; J: TRBJ2-5; D: TRBD1; size: .; DNA: TGTGCCAGCACCCTGGGACAGATGCAAGAGACCCAGTACTTC; CDR3: CASTLGQMQETQYF
V: TRBV4-3; J: TRBJ2-3; D: .; size: .; DNA: TGCGCCAGCAGCCAACGTGGCGGAGCGGATACGCAGTATTTT; CDR3: CASSQRGGADTQYF
V: TRBV6-6; J: TRBJ2-3; D: TRBD2; size: .; DNA: TGTGCCCTAGCGGGGTTCACAGATACGCAGTATTTT; CDR3: CALAGFTDTQYF
V: TRBV4-2; J: TRBJ2-1; D: TRBD2; size: .; DNA: TGTGCCAGCAGCCAAGACGCGACTAGCGGTTACAATGAGCAGTTCTTC; CDR3: CASSQDATSGYNEQFF
V: TRBV5-6; J: TRBJ1-1; D: .; size: few; DNA: TGTGCCAGCAGCTCTCCTGAGAGGGGGGCTGAAGCTTTCTTT; CDR3: CASSSPERGAEAFF
V: TRBV27; J: TRBJ1-1; D: .; size: .; DNA: TGTGCCAGCAGTTTATCGCCGGTCAACACTGAAGCTTTCTTT; CDR3: CASSLSPVNTEAFF
V: TRBV7-2; J: TRBJ1-1; D: .; size: .; DNA: TGTGCCAGCAGCTTAGTCCCGAACACTGAAGCTTTCTTT; CDR3: CASSLVPNTEAFF
V: TRBV4-1; J: TRBJ2-7; D: .; size: .; DNA: TGCGCCAGCAGCCAAGGACTTAATCAAGAGCAGTACTTC; CDR3: CASSQGLNQEQYF
V: TRBV18; J: TRBJ1-2; D: TRBD1; size: .; DNA: TGTGCCAGCTCACCGGGACAGGGGGCGCGGAGCTATGGCTACACCTTC; CDR3: CASSPGQGARSYGYTF
V: TRBV7-9; J: TRBJ2-3; D: .; size: .; DNA: TGTGCCAGCAGCCGAAGTATAGGGACAGATACGCAGTATTTT; CDR3: CASSRSIGTDTQYF
V: TRBV12-5; J: TRBJ2-1; D: .; size: .; DNA: TGTGCTAGTGGCTCCGGGGCTAGCATGTACAATGAGCAGTTCTTC; CDR3: CASGSGASMYNEQFF
V: TRBV30; J: TRBJ2-1; D: TRBD2; size: .; DNA: TGTGCCTGGACTCCGCTAGCGGGGGGTCCCCAGTTCTTC; CDR3: CAWTPLAGGPQFF
V: TRBV11-3; J: TRBJ2-2; D: TRBD2; size: .; DNA: TGTGCCAGCAGCTCCTTAGCGGGAGGGCCTTATGGCGGGGAGCTGTTTTTT; CDR3: CASSSLAGGPYGGELFF
V: TRBV5-1; J: TRBJ1-1; D: .; size: once; DNA: TGCGCCAGCAGCTCTCTACAGGGAAGTGAAGCTTTCTTT; CDR3: CASSSLQGSEAFF
V: TRBV10-2; J: TRBJ1-5; D: TRBD1; size: .; DNA: TGCGCCAAACTTCTGGACAGGGCGAACAATCAGCCCCAGCATTTT; CDR3: CAKLLDRANNQPQHF
V: TRBV7-8; J: TRBJ2-3; D: TRBD2; size: .; DNA: TGTGCCAGCAGCTTAGAGAGTCCGGGACTAGCGGGAGATACGCAGTATTTT; CDR3: CASSLESPGLAGDTQYF
V: TRBV18; J: TRBJ2-2; D: TRBD2; size: .; DNA: TGTGCCAGCTCAGGCCAACTAGCGGGAGGCCCCGGGGAGCTGTTTTTT; CDR3: CASSGQLAGGPGELFF
V: TRBV7-8; J: TRBJ1-1; D: TRBD1; size: .; DNA: TGTGCCAGCAGCTTGAGCGGGACAGGGGATTTTACTGAAGCTTTCTTT; CDR3: CASSLSGTGDFTEAFF
V: TRBV5-1; J: TRBJ2-5; D: TRBD1; size: .; DNA: TGCGCCAGCAGCTTAGCAAGTTCCAGGGGGCGCCGAGAGACCCAGTACTTC; CDR3: CASSLASSRGRRETQYF
V: TRBV5-1; J: TRBJ1-2; D: TRBD1; size: .; DNA: TGCGCCAGCAGCTACCCAGGGGGCAATGGCTACACCTTC; CDR3: CASSYPGGNGYTF
V: TRBV9; J: TRBJ1-1; D: .; size: .; DNA: TGTGCCAGCAGCGCCGGTTTGACCGATCTACCCCTGAACACTGAAGCTTTCTTT; CDR3: CASSAGLTDLPLNTEAFF
V: TRBV5-1; J: TRBJ2-3; D: TRBD1; size: .; DNA: TGCGCCAGTCAGGGGGCCGGAGGCACAGATACGCAGTATTTT; CDR3: CASQGAGGTDTQYF
V: TRBV30; J: TRBJ2-2; D: TRBD2; size: .; DNA: TGTGCCTGGGGGACTAGCGGGAAGGGGGAGCTGTTTTTT; CDR3: CAWGTSGKGELFF
V: TRBV6-5; J: TRBJ1-4; D: .; size: once; DNA: TGTGCCAGCAGTTTCGACCCCGGGACGACTAATGAAAAACTGTTTTTT; CDR3: CASSFDPGTTNEKLFF
V: TRBV9; J: TRBJ2-3; D: .; size: .; DNA: TGTGCCAGCAGCGACCCTCGACGGTACACAGATACGCAGTATTTT; CDR3: CASSDPRRYTDTQYF
V: TRBV6-5; J: TRBJ1-1; D: .; size: .; DNA: TGTGCCAGCAGTCTAGATAACACTGAAGCTTTCTTT; CDR3: CASSLDNTEAFF
V: TRBV30; J: TRBJ1-1; D: TRBD1; size: few; DNA: TGTGCCTGGAGTCTGACAGGGGAAGCTTTCTTT; CDR3: CAWSLTGEAFF
V: TRBV30; J: TRBJ1-5; D: .; size: few; DNA: TGTGCCTGGAGTTCGGGACAAGAAGTACAGCCCCAGCATTTT; CDR3: CAWSSGQEVQPQHF
V: TRBV19; J: TRBJ1-2; D: .; size: .; DNA: TGTGCCAGTAGTATAGATCGAGCAGGGAACTATGGCTACACCTTC; CDR3: CASSIDRAGNYGYTF
V: TRBV6-5; J: TRBJ2-7; D: TRBD1; size: .; DNA: TGTGCCAGCACCGACAGGGGCTTCTCCTACGAGCAGTACTTC; CDR3: CASTDRGFSYEQYF
V: TRBV7-9; J: TRBJ2-3; D: .; size: once; DNA: TGTGCCAGCAGCTTAGTATTAGCGAGCACAGATACGCAGTATTTT; CDR3: CASSLVLASTDTQYF